These 23 T cell receptor beta chains were sequenced from one sample in a study of blood T cell repertoires in COVID-19. This table comes from immunoSEQ multiplex PCR, and its TCRdb copy is limited to in-frame clones, with some not included. The profile covers about 170,000 clones, with 85% appearing a single time and less than 3.5% taken by the ten largest. Sequencing was performed on peripheral blood. The source is a human donor with acute or convalescent COVID-19. The donor label of this sample is uncertain.

The genes are TRBV6-6 and TRBJ2-5; the D gene is possibly TRBD2 (6 bases). V lost 6 bases and J 4 bases, leaving 15 bases between the germline ends. Germline lookup yields CDR1 MNHNY and CDR2 SVGAGI (reference sequence). The CDR3 runs 14 residues. The CDR3 region is CASRLEGGGETQYF. The DNA for the CDR3 is TGTGCCAGCAGGCTAGAGGGAGGTGGAGAGACCCAGTACTTC.

This clone appeared a few times. The genes are TRBV5-5 and TRBJ1-2; D unclear. Germline-derived CDR1 and CDR2 are SGHKS and YYEKEE (reference sequence). The CDR3 is 13 amino acids. Trimming took off 3 bases at V and 4 bases at J, with 10 bases between the two ends. In DNA form, the CDR3 reads TGTGCCAGCAGCTCCCACGGAGTCTATGGCTACACCTTC. It specifies CASSSHGVYGYTF. Full variable domain (outside the CDR3, taken from reference TRBV5-5 and TRBJ1-2): DAGVTQSPTHLIKTRGQQVTLRCSPISGHKSVSWYQQVLGQGPQFIFQYYEKEERGRGNFPDRFSARQFPNYSSELNVNALLLGDSALYLCASSSHGVYGYTFGSGTRLTVV.

The chain recombines TRBV7-2 with TRBJ2-2; D is possibly TRBD2 (5 bases). V lost 3 bases, J lost 4 bases, and 12 bases lay in between. CDR1 and CDR2 from the germline V gene are SGHTA and FQGNSA. This CDR3 has 15 amino acids. This CDR3 is CASSFTGMGTGELFF. CDR3 coding DNA: TGTGCCAGCAGCTTTACCGGGATGGGCACCGGGGAGCTGTTTTTT. The whole variable domain, remainder taken from reference TRBV7-2 and TRBJ2-2, is GAGVSQSPSNKVTEKGKDVELRCDPISGHTALYWYRQSLGQGLEFLIYFQGNSAPDKSGLPSDRFSAERTGGSVSTLTIQRTQQEDSAVYLCASSFTGMGTGELFFGEGSRLTVL.

The chain links TRBV28 to TRBJ1-6; no definite D call. CDR3 size: 13 residues. V shed 3 bases and J shed 6 bases, with 6 bases lying between them. Germline values: CDR1 MDHEN, CDR2 SYDVKM. This chain's CDR3 is CASSLRVNSPLHF. CDR3 nucleotide sequence: TGTGCCAGCAGTTTGAGAGTTAATTCACCCCTCCACTTT. The full variable domain, completed using reference TRBV28 and TRBJ1-6, is DVKVTQSSRYLVKRTGEKVFLECVQDMDHENMFWYRQDPGLGLRLIYFSYDVKMKEKGDIPEGYSVSREKKERFSLILESASTNQTSMYLCASSLRVNSPLHFGNGTRLTVT.

CDR3 DNA: TGTGCCAGTAGTATTGGGGGGATCGATGGCTACACCTTC. Its translation is CASSIGGIDGYTF. The chain uses TRBV19 and TRBJ1-2; D might be TRBD1 (5 bases). Germline V CDR1 and CDR2: LNHDA, SQIVND (reference sequence). Trimming removed 3 bases at V and 6 bases at J, with 11 bases between. The CDR3 length is 13 residues. Drawing the rest from reference TRBV19 and TRBJ1-2, the complete variable domain is DGGITQSPKYLFRKEGQNVTLSCEQNLNHDAMYWYRQDPGQGLRLIYYSQIVNDFQKGDIAEGYSVSREKKESFPLTVTSAQKNPTAFYLCASSIGGIDGYTFGSGTRLTVV.

The chain has TRBV27 and TRBJ2-7; 7 bases match TRBD2. With 3 bases clipped from V and 6 bases from J, the junction kept 11 bases outside the gene matches. The CDR3 is 15 amino acids. CDR1 MNHEY and CDR2 SMNVEV come from the germline V gene (reference sequence). Here the CDR3 reads CASSFRGGGKIEQYF. The DNA for the CDR3 is TGTGCCAGCAGTTTCCGTGGCGGGGGAAAAATCGAGCAGTACTTC.

This clone was recorded once. The chain links TRBV12-3 or TRBV12-4 to TRBJ2-2, with TRBD2 matching over 7 bases. J lost 5 bases, V lost 5 bases, and 2 bases had no gene match. This CDR3 is 13 amino acids long. The CDR3 coding sequence is TGTGCCAGCAGTCGGGGGGTAACCGGGGAGCTGTTTTTT. Amino acids: CASSRGVTGELFF.

The chain couples TRBV6-2 or TRBV6-3 to TRBJ2-4; TRBD2 aligns across 7 bases. CDR1 MNHEY and CDR2 SVGEGT come from the germline V gene. J gave up 6 bases and V 5 bases, and 7 bases lay outside the gene matches. The CDR3 is made up of 14 amino acids. CDR3 protein: CASSPSGAINIQYF. CDR3 sequence (DNA): TGTGCCAGCAGTCCGAGCGGGGCGATAAACATTCAGTACTTC.

The CDR3 coding sequence is TGTGCCAGCACCCCCTTGGGGAGGAGAAGATCTGGAAACACCATATATTTT. This codes for CASTPLGRRRSGNTIYF. The chain combines TRBV19 with TRBJ1-3; D ambiguous. Germline V gives CDR1 LNHDA, CDR2 SQIVND (reference sequence). Trimming took 9 bases from V and 1 from J, leaving 22 bases between them. The CDR3 consists of 17 residues.

This chain uses TRBV7-3 with TRBJ1-1; perhaps TRBD1 as D (6 bases). V lost 4 bases, J lost 1 base, and 13 bases lay in between. Germline CDR1 and CDR2: SGHTA and FQGTGA. The CDR3 totals 15 residues. In DNA, the CDR3 is TGTGCCAGCAGCTCCTCCGGGACACGGAACACTGAAGCTTTCTTT. This translates into CASSSSGTRNTEAFF. The whole variable domain, filled in from reference TRBV7-3 and TRBJ1-1, reads GAGVSQTPSNKVTEKGKYVELRCDPISGHTALYWYRQSLGQGPEFLIYFQGTGAADDSGLPNDRFFAVRPEGSVSTLKIQRTERGDSAVYLCASSSSGTRNTEAFFGQGTRLTVV.

The chain carries TRBV2 and TRBJ2-5; D is perhaps TRBD1 (6 bases). The germline V and J ends were trimmed by 6 bases and 4 bases, with 18 bases remaining between them. The CDR3 runs 15 residues. Germline loops: CDR1 SNHLY, CDR2 FYNNEI. CDR3 in DNA: TGTGCCAGCAGGAGGGTGGGGGCGAGAGGAGAGACCCAGTACTTC. Its protein is CASRRVGARGETQYF.

The chain combines TRBV19 with TRBJ1-1; the D gene is possibly TRBD1 (6 bases). V lost 7 bases to trimming and J lost 10 bases, with 25 bases between them. CDR3 length: 15 residues. CDR1 is LNHDA and CDR2 is SQIVND in the germline V gene (reference sequence). The CDR3 here is CASTRQGGPSKGAFF. In DNA, the CDR3 is TGTGCCAGTACTAGACAAGGGGGACCATCAAAGGGAGCTTTCTTT.

The chain is built from TRBV27 and TRBJ1-2; TRBD1 aligns across 7 bases. This CDR3 is built from 13 residues. Germline lookup yields CDR1 MNHEY and CDR2 SMNVEV (reference sequence). V lost 6 bases, J lost 5 bases, and 6 bases stayed unmatched. For the CDR3, the DNA is TGTGCCAGCAGACGGGACAGCTGGTATGGCTACACCTTC. Translation gives CASRRDSWYGYTF.

The V gene is TRBV7-6, the J gene TRBJ2-7, with TRBD2 identical over 9 bases. Germline values: CDR1 SGHVS, CDR2 FNYEAQ. V lost 6 bases and J lost 2; bases outside the gene matches: 5. The CDR3 spans 14 residues. CDR3 bases: TGTGCCAGCAGTATGGCGGGGGGGACCTACGAGCAGTACTTC. This translates into CASSMAGGTYEQYF.

This sequence joins TRBV5-4 and TRBJ1-2; 7 bases are a match to TRBD1. V shed 3 bases, J shed 8 bases, and the junction held 25 bases outside the gene matches. CDR1 and CDR2 from the germline V gene are SGHNT and YYREEE (reference sequence). The CDR3 runs to 19 residues. CDR3 nucleotide sequence: TGTGCCAGCAGCTCGTCTAGATCACAGGGGACGAGTCTATGGTTAGGCTACACCTTC. Its protein is CASSSSRSQGTSLWLGYTF.

This clone was detected only once. The chain links TRBV6-6 to TRBJ1-5, with a possible D match to TRBD1 (5 bases). Germline CDR1 and CDR2: MNHNY and SVGAGI (reference sequence). Trimming removed 7 bases at V and 0 bases at J, with 16 bases between. The CDR3 totals 16 residues. CDR3 loop: CASTDSGVRSNQPQHF. The DNA of the CDR3 is TGTGCCAGCACCGACTCGGGGGTTCGTAGCAATCAGCCCCAGCATTTT.

This clone was seen only once. This chain uses TRBV5-1 with TRBJ2-5; tentatively, D is TRBD1 (6 bases). CDR3 length: 15 residues. Trimming cost V 1 base and J 5 bases, with 15 bases left between them. Germline CDR1 is SGHRS and CDR2 is YFSETQ. In nucleotides, the CDR3 is TGCGCCAGCAGCTTGCAGGGGTCGGTGATTGAGACCCAGTACTTC. Residues: CASSLQGSVIETQYF.

J is TRBJ2-7 and V is TRBV7-8; 8 nucleotides match TRBD1. CDR1 is SGHVS, CDR2 FQNEAQ, per germline. The CDR3 has 12 amino acids. V was clipped by 4 bases and J by 10 bases; unmatched bases: 6. The CDR3: CASSSPGQGQYF. The CDR3 DNA follows: TGTGCCAGCAGCTCCCCCGGACAGGGTCAGTACTTC.

The chain combines TRBV7-5 with TRBJ1-3. TRBV7-5 is classified as a pseudogene. The CDR3 has 17 residues. CDR3 amino acids: CVRSLNYRVLSGNTIYF. The CDR3 DNA sequence: TGTGTCAGAAGCTTAAATTATCGGGTCCTCTCTGGAAACACCATATATTTT.

The chain is built from TRBV27 and TRBJ1-6; 9 bases match TRBD1. The ends lost 0 bases at V and 8 bases at J; junction bases unmatched: 2. The CDR3 consists of 15 residues. The germline CDR1 and CDR2 sequences are MNHEY and SMNVEV (reference sequence). The CDR3 nucleotides read TGTGCCAGCAGTTTATCTGGGACAGGGTATTCACCCCTCCACTTT. Protein product: CASSLSGTGYSPLHF.

The table lists this clone with many counts. This sequence joins TRBV6-5 and TRBJ2-1, with TRBD2 identical over 8 bases. The germline V gene has CDR1 MNHEY and CDR2 SVGAGI. V lost 4 bases to trimming and J lost 2 bases; unmatched junction nucleotides: 4. This CDR3 is 15 amino acids long. The CDR3 DNA reads TGTGCCAGCAGTTTAATAGCGGGGACCTACAATGAGCAGTTCTTC. Amino acid sequence: CASSLIAGTYNEQFF.

The chain links TRBV10-3 to TRBJ1-2; TRBD1 matches 7 bases. J lost 4 bases, V lost 6 bases, and 11 bases had no gene match. CDR3 length: 15 residues. Germline CDR1 ENHRY, CDR2 SYGVKD. The CDR3 loop reads CAIRDRGQLGYGYTF. The CDR3 nucleotides read TGTGCCATCAGGGATAGGGGACAGCTGGGCTATGGCTACACCTTC.

The chain uses TRBV5-1 and TRBJ2-1, with D possibly TRBD2 on 5 matching bases. The CDR3 sequence is 14 residues long. V lost 4 bases, J lost 7 bases, and 15 bases lay in between. Germline V gives CDR1 SGHRS, CDR2 YFSETQ. In DNA, the CDR3 is TGCGCCAGCAGCCCTCTGGAGGCGCGAAATGAGCAGTTCTTC. It specifies CASSPLEARNEQFF.